This is a list of T cell receptor beta chains from one sample in a study of T-cell reconstitution after alpha-beta-depleted transplantation in children. Using its own MiXCR run on the PCR reads, TCRdb lists one record per CDR3 protein. The data contain approximately 240,000 distinct CDR3 sequences, more than 7.5% of them singletons. The specimen comprised PBMCs from the stem cell graft donor, sampled from the stem cell graft. These receptors all stem from a human donor who donated a stem cell graft to a child with SCID. CDR3s include the opening cysteine and the closing phenylalanine or tryptophan. The D gene is left open where the match is weak. Rows may omit the clone size; those that give it use once, few, many or a size class.

>TRBD2|many|TRBV4-2|TRBJ2-2
CASSPHSGGTGELFF
TGTGCCAGCAGTCCCCATAGCGGGGGGACCGGGGAGCTGTTTTTT
>.|many|TRBV28|TRBJ1-2
CASSLLGAGSNGYTF
TGTGCCAGCAGTTTATTGGGGGCCGGGTCAAATGGCTACACCTTC
>.|many|TRBV7-8|TRBJ1-2
CASSLVPRAYGYTF
TGTGCCAGCAGCTTAGTCCCCAGGGCATATGGCTACACCTTC
>.|.|TRBV12-3/TRBV12-4|TRBJ2-2
CASSTTGRAGELFF
TGTGCCAGCAGCACAACAGGGAGGGCCGGGGAGCTGTTTTTT
>.|many|TRBV5-1|TRBJ2-2
CASSAFTGAPRIGELFF
TGCGCCAGCAGCGCCTTCACGGGGGCCCCGAGGATTGGGGAGCTGTTTTTT
>.|.|TRBV20-1|TRBJ2-7
CSARAVGVGEQYF
TGCAGTGCTAGAGCCGTGGGGGTGGGGGAGCAGTACTTC
>.|.|TRBV2|TRBJ2-2
CATNGGELFF
TGTGCCACCAACGGGGGGGAGCTGTTTTTT
>.|many|TRBV6-5|TRBJ2-3
CASSYGSYPLYTQYF
TGTGCCAGCAGTTACGGTTCCTATCCCCTCTATACGCAGTATTTT
>.|many|TRBV5-1|TRBJ1-1
CASSSRPQGTEAFF
TGCGCCAGCAGCTCCCGACCCCAGGGAACTGAAGCTTTCTTT
>.|many|TRBV18|TRBJ1-2
CASSSRTDPGYTF
TGTGCCAGCTCATCTCGGACAGACCCCGGCTACACCTTC
>.|many|TRBV3-1|TRBJ1-4
CASSQGRTVTTNEKLFF
TGTGCCAGCAGCCAAGGAAGGACAGTAACAACTAATGAAAAACTGTTTTTT
>TRBD1|.|TRBV20-1|TRBJ1-5
CSASKTSTGRNQPQHF
TGCAGTGCTAGTAAAACCTCGACAGGGCGCAATCAGCCCCAGCATTTT
>.|many|TRBV9|TRBJ1-2
CASSPPGAYGYTF
TGTGCCAGCAGCCCCCCGGGGGCCTATGGCTACACCTTC
>TRBD1|.|TRBV4-3|TRBJ1-2
CASSQDVETGLGGYTF
TGCGCCAGCAGCCAAGACGTCGAGACAGGGCTTGGTGGCTACACCTTC
>.|many|TRBV20-1|TRBJ2-3
CSVVDRTDTQYF
TGCAGTGTTGTTGACCGCACAGATACGCAGTATTTT
>TRBD2|many|TRBV7-2|TRBJ2-2
CASSLVRFRGGANTGELFF
TGTGCCAGCAGCTTAGTGCGGTTTCGCGGGGGGGCGAACACCGGGGAGCTGTTTTTT
>TRBD2|.|TRBV9|TRBJ2-2
CASSSGTRVAGELFF
TGTGCCAGCAGCTCAGGGACTAGAGTAGCCGGGGAGCTGTTTTTT
>.|many|TRBV5-1|TRBJ2-1
CASSLGWTANNEQFF
TGCGCCAGCAGCTTGGGTTGGACAGCCAACAATGAGCAGTTCTTC
>TRBD1|many|TRBV29-1|TRBJ1-2
CSVVGQGVYGYTF
TGCAGCGTTGTCGGACAGGGAGTCTATGGCTACACCTTC
>TRBD2|many|TRBV5-1|TRBJ2-5
CASSTQTSGQETQYF
TGCGCCAGCAGCACTCAGACTAGCGGGCAAGAGACCCAGTACTTC
>.|many|TRBV7-2|TRBJ2-3
CASSFAKMLIGTDTQYF
TGTGCCAGCAGCTTCGCGAAAATGCTGATAGGTACAGATACGCAGTATTTT
>.|many|TRBV20-1|TRBJ1-1
CSARSPVKTGNTEAFF
TGCAGTGCCAGATCCCCCGTAAAAACAGGGAACACTGAAGCTTTCTTT
>TRBD1|many|TRBV6-5|TRBJ1-4
CASSTQTGGTEKLFF
TGTGCCAGCAGTACCCAGACAGGGGGGACTGAAAAACTGTTTTTT
>TRBD1|many|TRBV3-1|TRBJ2-3
CASSGTGVTDTQYF
TGTGCCAGCAGCGGGACAGGGGTCACAGATACGCAGTATTTT
>TRBD1|.|TRBV12-3/TRBV12-4|TRBJ2-2
CASKWDRGTGELFF
TGTGCCAGCAAATGGGACAGGGGAACCGGGGAGCTGTTTTTT
>.|few|TRBV7-2|TRBJ1-3
CASSSWGGTGNTIYF
TGTGCCAGCAGCTCATGGGGTGGCACTGGAAACACCATATATTTT
>TRBD2|many|TRBV18|TRBJ2-3
CASSSTSGFADTQYF
TGTGCCAGCTCTTCGACTAGCGGGTTTGCAGATACGCAGTATTTT
>.|many|TRBV7-9|TRBJ2-1
CASSSPLAIYEQFF
TGTGCCAGCAGCTCCCCACTAGCTATCTATGAGCAGTTCTTC
>.|many|TRBV6-1|TRBJ2-7
CASTETGFPYEQYF
TGTGCCAGCACCGAGACGGGGTTTCCCTACGAGCAGTACTTC
>.|many|TRBV19|TRBJ1-5
CASSIERSTGTQPQHF
TGTGCCAGTAGTATAGAGCGGAGCACAGGGACCCAGCCCCAGCATTTT
>TRBD2|many|TRBV20-1|TRBJ2-2
CSARDLLPSGAGELFF
TGCAGTGCTAGAGATTTGTTGCCTAGCGGGGCCGGGGAGCTGTTTTTT
>.|many|TRBV18|TRBJ2-7
CASSPPKGEQYF
TGTGCCAGCTCACCACCGAAGGGCGAGCAGTACTTC
>TRBD2|many|TRBV6-5|TRBJ2-3
CASSYSPTSGGAGSDTQYF
TGTGCCAGCAGTTACTCCCCGACTAGCGGGGGGGCCGGTTCAGATACGCAGTATTTT